This passage covers 25 T cell receptor beta chains from one sample sequenced in a study of blood T cell repertoires in COVID-19. The protocol was immunoSEQ multiplex PCR, while the TCRdb copy is restricted to in-frame clones and leaves out a portion. The data show 150,000 to 200,000 clones, around 80% seen once. Source material: peripheral blood. The source of these receptors is a man aged 50-59 years who had recovered from COVID-19.

This sequence joins TRBV15 and TRBJ1-5, with D perhaps TRBD1 (6 bases). V dropped 0 bases and J dropped 1 base, with 7 bases sitting between them. This CDR3 is built from 15 residues. Germline values: CDR1 LNHNV, CDR2 YYDKDF (reference sequence). The CDR3 coding sequence is TGTGCCACCAGCAGAGAGGACAGAAGCAATCAGCCCCAGCATTTT. This sequence encodes CATSREDRSNQPQHF.

The genes are TRBV27 and TRBJ2-2; D uncertain. V was pared by 5 bases and J by 4 bases, with 5 bases between. Germline V gene sequence: CDR1 MNHEY, CDR2 SMNVEV (reference sequence). The CDR3 extends over 12 amino acids. The DNA for the CDR3 is TGTGCCAGCAGTATTATCACCGGGGAGCTGTTTTTT. It translates to CASSIITGELFF.

This clone was recorded only once. The V and J genes are TRBV5-1 and TRBJ1-1; no reliable D call. V was pared by 0 bases and J by 0 bases, with 3 bases between. The CDR3 is 13 residues long. CDR1 SGHRS and CDR2 YFSETQ come from the germline V gene. The CDR3 bases are TGCGCCAGCAGCTTGGCTGTGAACACTGAAGCTTTCTTT. Its protein product is CASSLAVNTEAFF.

The chain combines TRBV7-2 with TRBJ2-1; 9 bases are a match to TRBD2. CDR1 and CDR2 from the germline V gene are SGHTA and FQGNSA. The CDR3 consists of 16 residues. Trimming took 5 bases from V and 7 from J; bases not matched to a gene: 12. The CDR3, as DNA: TGTGCCAGCAGCCTTCTTCCAAGCGGGAGGTATAATGAGCAGTTCTTC. Residues: CASSLLPSGRYNEQFF.

This clone showed up just once. V usage is TRBV3-1 (or the pseudogene TRBV3-2) and J usage is TRBJ2-1, with D perhaps TRBD2 (7 bases). CDR1 LGHDT and CDR2 YNNKEL come from the germline V gene (reference sequence). This CDR3 has 15 amino acids. The V gene lost 8 bases and the J gene lost 4 bases, with 18 bases spanning the gap. CDR3 loop: CASCMGAGVYNEQFF. The CDR3 bases are TGTGCCAGCTGTATGGGGGCGGGAGTGTACAATGAGCAGTTCTTC.

This clone is a singleton in its sample. The CDR3 protein is CASRLLAGGSYNEQFF. CDR3 DNA sequence: TGTGCCAGCAGACTATTAGCGGGAGGGTCCTACAATGAGCAGTTCTTC. This chain uses TRBV3-1 (or the pseudogene TRBV3-2) with TRBJ2-1, with 11 bases matching TRBD2. This CDR3 comprises 16 residues. Germline V gene sequence: CDR1 LGHDT, CDR2 YNNKEL (reference sequence). The ends lost 6 bases at V and 1 base at J; junction bases unmatched: 5.

This clone is labeled as medium-sized. The CDR3 nucleotides are TGTGCCAGCAGCCCCAATACAGAGAGCGGGGAGCTGTTTTTT. Protein: CASSPNTESGELFF. The chain employs TRBV7-9 and TRBJ2-2; D uncertain. Trimming took 5 bases from V and 7 from J, leaving 14 bases between them. Germline V gene sequence: CDR1 SEHNR, CDR2 FQNEAQ (reference sequence). This CDR3 has 14 amino acids. The full variable domain, with the rest looked up from reference TRBV7-9 and TRBJ2-2, is DTGVSQNPRHKITKRGQNVTFRCDPISEHNRLYWYRQTLGQGPEFLTYFQNEAQLEKSRLLSDRFSAERPKGSFSTLEIQRTEQGDSAMYLCASSPNTESGELFFGEGSRLTVL.

The chain recombines TRBV18 with TRBJ2-1; D possibly corresponds to TRBD2 (7 bases). V was cut by 1 base and J by 9 bases, with 19 bases left in between. Germline V CDR1 and CDR2: KGHSH, LQKENI. The CDR3 totals 16 residues. The CDR3: CASSPRGGGSRSEQFF. CDR3 bases: TGTGCCAGCTCACCACGCGGGGGCGGGAGCCGAAGTGAGCAGTTCTTC.

The chain carries TRBV21-1 and TRBJ2-1; no DNA check was done on the table's D call, TRBD1. TRBV21-1 is a pseudogene segment. This CDR3 has 14 residues. CDR3 DNA sequence: TGTGCCAGCAGCAGCAGGGCGACTGGCTATGAGCAGTTCTTC. It encodes CASSSRATGYEQFF.

This clone occurred many times. This chain links TRBV24-1 with TRBJ2-3; D is possibly TRBD1 (6 bases). Germline assignment: CDR1 KGHDR and CDR2 SFDVKD. Between the trimmed V and J ends, which lost 4 bases and 2 bases, there was a span of 15 bases. This CDR3 region has 16 residues. CDR3 coding DNA: TGTGCCACCAGTGACCCCAGGGGCGGCGACACAGATACGCAGTATTTT. It codes for CATSDPRGGDTDTQYF.

V usage is TRBV12-1 and J usage is TRBJ2-1; the DNA was not used to check the table's D call, TRBD2. TRBV12-1 is termed a pseudogene. The CDR3 runs to 15 residues. This chain's CDR3 is CASSFNGLARGEQFF. The CDR3 coding sequence is TGTGCCAGCAGCTTTAACGGACTAGCGAGGGGTGAGCAGTTCTTC.

This chain joins TRBV5-1 and TRBJ2-5, with 7 nucleotides matching TRBD2. V was clipped by 3 bases and J by 1 base; unmatched bases: 6. This CDR3 has 15 residues. Germline V CDR1 and CDR2: SGHRS, YFSETQ. The CDR3: CASSYGLDRQETQYF. The CDR3 DNA reads TGCGCCAGCAGCTATGGACTAGACCGCCAAGAGACCCAGTACTTC.

The V gene is TRBV30, the J gene TRBJ2-2, with TRBD1 matching over 7 bases. J was trimmed by 3 bases and V by 4 bases; bases with no gene match: 5. Looked up from germline, CDR1 is GTSNPN and CDR2 is SVGIG (reference sequence). The CDR3 is 14 amino acids. CDR3 residues: CAWKKTGYTGELFF. DNA of the CDR3: TGTGCCTGGAAGAAGACAGGGTACACCGGGGAGCTGTTTTTT.

The chain recombines TRBV7-9 with TRBJ1-1; 10 bases fit TRBD1. The CDR3 spans 13 residues. V was pared by 1 base and J by 10 bases, with 3 bases of the junction left unmatched. In germline, CDR1 is SEHNR, CDR2 FQNEAQ (reference sequence). The CDR3 region is CASSLGQGARAFF. CDR3 nucleotides: TGTGCCAGCAGCTTAGGACAGGGGGCCAGAGCTTTCTTT.

This rearrangement joins TRBV19 to TRBJ2-1, with TRBD1 matching over 7 bases. Germline values: CDR1 LNHDA, CDR2 SQIVND (reference sequence). V lost 7 bases, J lost 6 bases, and 9 bases stayed unmatched. The CDR3 totals 14 residues. The CDR3 coding sequence is TGTGCCAGTACTGCAGGGGGAAATGTCAATGAGCAGTTCTTC. This sequence encodes CASTAGGNVNEQFF.

V and J are TRBV19 and TRBJ2-1; 7 nucleotides align to TRBD2. V lost 3 bases to trimming and J lost 6 bases; unmatched junction nucleotides: 8. This CDR3 comprises 15 residues. Germline V gene data show CDR1 as LNHDA and CDR2 as SQIVND (reference sequence). The CDR3 region is CASSIGVAGLNEQFF. DNA of the CDR3: TGTGCCAGTAGTATCGGGGTAGCGGGCCTCAATGAGCAGTTCTTC. Looking up the rest from reference TRBV19 and TRBJ2-1 gives the full variable domain: DGGITQSPKYLFRKEGQNVTLSCEQNLNHDAMYWYRQDPGQGLRLIYYSQIVNDFQKGDIAEGYSVSREKKESFPLTVTSAQKNPTAFYLCASSIGVAGLNEQFFGPGTRLTVL.

The chain links TRBV6-6 to TRBJ1-1, with D hard to call. Germline V gene sequence: CDR1 MNHNY, CDR2 SVGAGI (reference sequence). Trimming stripped 0 bases from V and 3 bases from J, with 14 bases between. This CDR3 comprises 16 residues. The CDR3: CASSYSYVIRDTEAFF. The CDR3 nucleotides are TGTGCCAGCAGTTACTCGTATGTGATACGGGACACTGAAGCTTTCTTT.

The chain links TRBV7-9 to TRBJ2-7; a possible D gene is TRBD1 (6 bases). From germline, CDR1 is SEHNR and CDR2 FQNEAQ (reference sequence). The CDR3 is 19 amino acids. The germline V and J ends were trimmed by 1 base and 0 bases, with 22 bases remaining between them. The CDR3 reads CASSLEKTKRQGYSYEQYF. CDR3 sequence (DNA): TGTGCCAGCAGCTTAGAGAAAACGAAGAGGCAGGGGTACTCCTACGAGCAGTACTTC.

This clone was observed a few times. This sequence joins TRBV18 and TRBJ2-3, with 12 bases that match TRBD2. V gave up 3 bases and J gave up 6 bases; unmatched junction bases: 4. The CDR3 extends over 15 amino acids. Germline lookup yields CDR1 KGHSH and CDR2 LQKENI. The CDR3 DNA reads as TGTGCCAGCTCACCCCGGACTAGCGGGATGGATACGCAGTATTTT. This translates into CASSPRTSGMDTQYF.

This chain's CDR3 is CSASKGSSYEQYF. CDR3 nucleotides: TGCAGTGCTAGTAAAGGGAGCTCCTACGAGCAGTACTTC. The J gene is TRBJ2-7, the V gene TRBV20-1; TRBD2 might be the D (5 bases). Germline loops: CDR1 DFQATT, CDR2 SNEGSKA (reference sequence). V was trimmed by 3 bases and J by 0 bases, leaving 9 bases between them. This CDR3 contains 13 residues.

This clone was observed once. V gene TRBV2 combines with J gene TRBJ2-7; 11 bases match TRBD1. With 6 bases clipped from V and 2 bases from J, the junction kept 9 bases outside the gene matches. The CDR3 is made up of 16 amino acids. Germline V CDR1 and CDR2: SNHLY, FYNNEI. The chain's CDR3 is CASRGARGQGAYEQYF. The CDR3, as DNA: TGTGCCAGCAGAGGCGCTAGGGGACAGGGGGCCTACGAGCAGTACTTC.

This clone was detected a few times. V gene TRBV7-3 combines with J gene TRBJ2-5; 9 nucleotides align to TRBD1. This CDR3 region has 15 residues. Per germline, CDR1 SGHTA and CDR2 FQGTGA. V lost 5 bases to trimming and J lost 7 bases; unmatched junction nucleotides: 11. The CDR3 loop reads CASSPEGGTGWTQYF. The CDR3 coding sequence is TGTGCCAGCAGCCCCGAGGGCGGGACAGGGTGGACCCAGTACTTC.

V gene TRBV2 combines with J gene TRBJ1-6; 7 nucleotides match TRBD1. The CDR3 has 15 amino acids. Germline V gene lookup returns CDR1 SNHLY and CDR2 FYNNEI. V lost 2 bases, J lost 14 bases, and 12 bases stayed unmatched. CDR3 sequence: CASSEMGGQSVSLHF. The CDR3 DNA follows: TGTGCCAGCAGTGAAATGGGGGGACAGTCTGTTTCCCTCCACTTT.

V is TRBV19 and J is TRBJ2-2; 8 nucleotides match TRBD1. This CDR3 is built from 16 residues. Germline CDR1 LNHDA, CDR2 SQIVND (reference sequence). J lost 4 bases, V lost 6 bases, and 10 bases had no gene match. The CDR3 spells CASSRARGQGTGELFF. The CDR3 DNA is TGTGCCAGTAGCAGGGCCAGGGGGCAAGGCACCGGGGAGCTGTTTTTT.

The V gene is TRBV9, the J gene TRBJ2-3; possible D gene TRBD1, 6 bases. Germline V gene data show CDR1 as SGDLS and CDR2 as YYNGEE. The CDR3 runs 14 residues. V lost 4 bases to trimming and J lost 2 bases, with 11 bases between them. The CDR3 loop is CASSRGQFTDTQYF. CDR3 DNA sequence: TGTGCCAGCAGCCGAGGACAGTTCACAGATACGCAGTATTTT.